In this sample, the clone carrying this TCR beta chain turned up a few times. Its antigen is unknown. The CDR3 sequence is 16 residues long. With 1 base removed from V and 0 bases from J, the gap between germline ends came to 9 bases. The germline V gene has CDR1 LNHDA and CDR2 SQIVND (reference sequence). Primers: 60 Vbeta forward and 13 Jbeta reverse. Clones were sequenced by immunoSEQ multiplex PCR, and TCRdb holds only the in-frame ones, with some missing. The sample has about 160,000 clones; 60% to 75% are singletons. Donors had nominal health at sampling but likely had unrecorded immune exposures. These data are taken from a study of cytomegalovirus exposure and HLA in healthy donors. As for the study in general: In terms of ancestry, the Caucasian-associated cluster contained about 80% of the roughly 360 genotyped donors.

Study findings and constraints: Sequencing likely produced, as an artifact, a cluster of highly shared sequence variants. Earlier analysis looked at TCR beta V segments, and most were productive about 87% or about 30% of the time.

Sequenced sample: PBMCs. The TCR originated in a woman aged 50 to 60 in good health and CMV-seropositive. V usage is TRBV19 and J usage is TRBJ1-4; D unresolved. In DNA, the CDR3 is TGTGCCAGTAGTATAGGGGCAGCTACAACTAATGAAAAACTGTTTTTT. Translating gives CASSIGAATTNEKLFF. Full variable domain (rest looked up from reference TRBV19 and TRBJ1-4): DGGITQSPKYLFRKEGQNVTLSCEQNLNHDAMYWYRQDPGQGLRLIYYSQIVNDFQKGDIAEGYSVSREKKESFPLTVTSAQKNPTAFYLCASSIGAATTNEKLFFGSGTQLSVL.